Each of the 25 T cell receptor beta chains below was sequenced from the same sample in a study of spatial heterogeneity in lung cancer. Study observations and caveats: One measure, the expanded intratumoral alpha and beta TCR count, tracked tumor mutation counts.

One entry per CDR3 protein, called by TCRdb with MiXCR from the 5' RACE reads. In the table there are about 100,000 distinct CDR3 sequences, approximately 4.7% of which are singletons. Noted time point: sample taken at primary tumor resection. The antigens of these receptors remain unknown. Source: lung tumor tissue, taken at surgery. These receptors came from a male donor with early-stage non-small cell lung cancer.

The chain carries TRBV28 and TRBJ1-5; D unclear. Trimming took off 6 bases at V and 6 bases at J, with 21 bases between the two ends. From germline, CDR1 is MDHEN and CDR2 SYDVKM. The CDR3 covers 16 residues. This chain's CDR3 is CASSSVGWYSRQPQHF. CDR3 sequence (DNA): TGTGCCAGCAGCTCTGTCGGGTGGTATTCTCGTCAGCCCCAGCATTTT.

This clonotype was recorded at least ten times. The chain joins TRBV10-3 to TRBJ2-6; D is unresolved. The germline CDR1 and CDR2 sequences are ENHRY and SYGVKD. This CDR3 has 14 amino acids. V lost 5 bases to trimming and J lost 0 bases, with 5 bases between them. This chain's CDR3 is CAISQSSGANVLTF. Here the CDR3 DNA reads TGTGCCATCAGTCAGAGCTCTGGGGCCAACGTCCTGACTTTC.

In its sample, this clonotype was seen a few times. The chain joins TRBV5-1 to TRBJ2-3, with 13 bases identical to TRBD2. V dropped 4 bases and J dropped 15; count of bases not matched to a gene: 11. In germline, CDR1 is SGHRS, CDR2 YFSETQ. This CDR3 region has 14 residues. CDR3 nucleotides: TGCGCCAGCAGCCCTGGGGGGACTAGCGGGATAGAATATTTT. Amino acids: CASSPGGTSGIEYF.

The sample holds one count of this clonotype. This chain joins TRBV3-1 and TRBJ2-2; D is perhaps TRBD1 or TRBD2 (5 bases each). CDR1 LGHDT and CDR2 YNNKEL come from the germline V gene (reference sequence). The CDR3 spans 16 residues. V shed 4 bases and J shed 2 bases, with 14 bases lying between them. CDR3 sequence: CASSPPAGANTGELFF. The CDR3 DNA follows: TGTGCCAGCAGCCCTCCTGCCGGGGCAAACACCGGGGAGCTGTTTTTT.

This clonotype was observed a few times. This sequence joins TRBV20-1 and TRBJ2-4; D gene unclear. V shed 1 base and J shed 4 bases, with 8 bases lying between them. Germline V gives CDR1 DFQATT, CDR2 SNEGSKA (reference sequence). The CDR3 is 13 amino acids. The CDR3 nucleotides read TGCAGTGCTAGAGTACTTGCTAAAAACATTCAGTACTTC. It yields the protein CSARVLAKNIQYF.

The chain carries TRBV4-1 and TRBJ2-1, with TRBD1 identical over 8 bases. V trimming: 4 bases; J trimming: 6 bases; junction bases outside the gene matches: 8. CDR3 length: 15 residues. From germline, CDR1 is MGHRA and CDR2 YSYEKL. CDR3 nucleotides: TGCGCCAGCAGCCCGCAACCCGACAGGGGCAATGAGCAGTTCTTC. Its translation: CASSPQPDRGNEQFF.

This clonotype was observed at least ten times. The CDR3 loop reads CASSFGAGGDTQYF. CDR3 in DNA: TGTGCCAGCAGTTTCGGCGCGGGAGGAGATACGCAGTATTTT. V usage is TRBV27 and J usage is TRBJ2-3; 8 bases match TRBD2. The CDR3 covers 14 residues. V lost 3 bases, J lost 5 bases, and 4 bases stayed unmatched. The germline gives CDR1 MNHEY, CDR2 SMNVEV (reference sequence).

There are many counts of this clonotype. The chain recombines TRBV5-1 with TRBJ2-2, with D perhaps given as TRBD1 or TRBD2 (5 bases each). The CDR3 consists of 15 residues. Between the trimmed V and J ends, which lost 4 bases and 1 base, there was a span of 11 bases. Germline assignment: CDR1 SGHRS and CDR2 YFSETQ. The CDR3 reads CASSAGTGNTGELFF. The CDR3 bases are TGCGCCAGCAGCGCCGGGACGGGGAACACCGGGGAGCTGTTTTTT. Using reference TRBV5-1 and TRBJ2-2 for the parts outside the CDR3, the full variable domain is KAGVTQTPRYLIKTRGQQVTLSCSPISGHRSVSWYQQTPGQGLQFLFEYFSETQRNKGNFPGRFSGRQFSNSRSEMNVSTLELGDSALYLCASSAGTGNTGELFFGEGSRLTVL.

The chain combines TRBV28 with TRBJ1-6; D call uncertain. The CDR3 has 11 amino acids. V was clipped by 5 bases and J by 6 bases, with 2 bases between them. Germline lookup yields CDR1 MDHEN and CDR2 SYDVKM. The CDR3 bases are TGTGCCAGCAGTCTTAATTCACCCCTCCACTTT. Protein: CASSLNSPLHF.

This clonotype was detected many times. This rearrangement joins TRBV5-1 to TRBJ2-3, with D possibly being TRBD2 (6 bases). Trimming stripped 3 bases from V and 2 bases from J, with 10 bases between. Germline V CDR1 and CDR2: SGHRS, YFSETQ. The CDR3 extends over 14 amino acids. The CDR3 is CASSSGEVTDTQYF. In DNA form, the CDR3 reads TGCGCCAGCAGCTCCGGGGAGGTCACAGATACGCAGTATTTT.

The chain combines TRBV28 with TRBJ2-2; no firm D call. The germline V gene encodes CDR1 MDHEN and CDR2 SYDVKM. The V end was cut by 6 bases, the J end by 8 bases, with 16 bases between. The CDR3 loop spans 14 amino acids. For the CDR3, the DNA is TGTGCCAGCAGCCGACCGTCGTGGCGGGGGGAGCTGTTTTTT. Protein product: CASSRPSWRGELFF. The full variable domain, its missing parts supplied by reference TRBV28 and TRBJ2-2, is DVKVTQSSRYLVKRTGEKVFLECVQDMDHENMFWYRQDPGLGLRLIYFSYDVKMKEKGDIPEGYSVSREKKERFSLILESASTNQTSMYLCASSRPSWRGELFFGEGSRLTVL.

This clonotype was seen many times. CDR3 DNA: TGTGCCAGCAGCCCGGGACTTCCCTTAGCCAAAAACATTCAGTACTTC. The encoded protein is CASSPGLPLAKNIQYF. The rearrangement joins TRBV14 to TRBJ2-4, with a tentative D call TRBD2 (6 bases). The CDR3 contains 16 residues. The germline V gene encodes CDR1 SGHDN and CDR2 FVKESK. V was clipped by 4 bases and J by 0 bases, with 13 bases between them.

This clonotype was found many times. The V gene is TRBV7-9, the J gene TRBJ2-1, with D unclear. Germline V gene sequence: CDR1 SEHNR, CDR2 FQNEAQ (reference sequence). The CDR3 consists of 11 residues. Trimming removed 8 bases at V and 8 bases at J, with 10 bases between. CDR3 sequence (DNA): TGTGCCAGCCAAAAGTACGATGAGCAGTTCTTC. Its protein is CASQKYDEQFF.

Ten or more counts support this clonotype. The chain links TRBV5-1 to TRBJ2-7; 8 nucleotides line up with TRBD1. The CDR3 extends over 16 amino acids. CDR1 is SGHRS, CDR2 YFSETQ, per germline. V shed 0 bases, J shed 5 bases, and the junction held 10 bases outside the gene matches. The CDR3 DNA reads TGCGCCAGCAGCTTGGAACGAGGACAGGGTATCCACGAGCAGTACTTC. Residues: CASSLERGQGIHEQYF.

The chain employs TRBV28 and TRBJ1-1; D is unclear. The CDR3 has 15 residues. Germline-derived CDR1 and CDR2 are MDHEN and SYDVKM. The V gene lost 7 bases and the J gene lost 3 bases, with 18 bases spanning the gap. CDR3 residues: CASIPTREVDTEAFF. CDR3 DNA: TGTGCCAGCATACCAACGCGGGAGGTGGACACTGAAGCTTTCTTT.

Ten or more counts support this clonotype. J is TRBJ2-3 and V is TRBV6-2 or TRBV6-3; 12 bases align to TRBD2. Germline V gives CDR1 MNHEY, CDR2 SVGEGT. Trimming took 4 bases from V and 5 from J; bases not matched to a gene: 7. This CDR3 is built from 16 residues. CDR3 in DNA: TGTGCCAGCAGTTGGACTAGCGGGATTTCCATAGATACGCAGTATTTT. Translation: CASSWTSGISIDTQYF.

This clonotype was recorded at least ten times. This chain joins TRBV5-5 and TRBJ1-1, with no clear D. Trimming removed 6 bases from V and 1 base from J, with 10 bases in between. The CDR3 is 13 amino acids. Germline V CDR1 and CDR2: SGHKS, YYEKEE (reference sequence). CDR3 protein: CASTARGNTEAFF. CDR3 sequence (DNA): TGTGCCAGCACCGCACGCGGGAACACTGAAGCTTTCTTT.

This clonotype was seen ten or more times. The rearrangement uses TRBV28 and TRBJ2-3; D might be TRBD1 (6 bases). Germline V gives CDR1 MDHEN, CDR2 SYDVKM. The V and J ends lost 4 bases and 2 bases respectively, with 10 bases between them. The CDR3 spans 14 residues. DNA for the CDR3: TGTGCCAGCAGTTCAGGGGTTTACACAGATACGCAGTATTTT. Amino acids: CASSSGVYTDTQYF.

This clonotype was seen repeatedly, ten times or more. This chain connects TRBV6-5 to TRBJ1-4; D may be TRBD1 (5 bases). The germline V and J ends were trimmed by 9 bases and 7 bases, with 18 bases remaining between them. Germline V gene lookup returns CDR1 MNHEY and CDR2 SVGAGI. The CDR3 consists of 14 residues. The CDR3 DNA reads TGTGCCAGTTCTTTAGACAGTTCTTCTGAAAAACTGTTTTTT. Its protein product is CASSLDSSSEKLFF.

This clonotype has a handful of counts. This chain uses TRBV5-6 with TRBJ2-1; possible D gene TRBD1, 6 bases. The CDR3 runs to 16 residues. Deletions cut 2 bases from V and 1 base from J, with 13 bases between. In germline, CDR1 is SGHDT, CDR2 YYEEEE. The CDR3 region has the DNA TGTGCCAGCAGCTTTACGGTGGGGGCATCCTACAATGAGCAGTTCTTC. This encodes CASSFTVGASYNEQFF.

About this clonotype: One base away lies a much larger clone, so this may be a sequencing read error. The chain recombines TRBV6-5 with TRBJ1-1; D is unresolved. Germline V lookup: CDR1 MNHEY, CDR2 SVGAGI. The length of the CDR3 is 14 residues. CDR3 sequence reads: CASSYEARNSEAFF. CDR3 bases: TGTGCCAGCAGTTACGAGGCCAGGAACTCTGAAGCTTTCTTT.

The chain carries TRBV12-3 or TRBV12-4 and TRBJ2-3, with TRBD2 identical over 8 bases. The junction had 14 bases not matched to a gene; V was cut back by 11 bases and J by 4 bases. The CDR3 extends over 15 amino acids. In nucleotides, the CDR3 is TGTGCCTGCACTATTAGCGGGACGCTTCCAGATACGCAGTATTTT. Its protein is CACTISGTLPDTQYF.

This clonotype was seen repeatedly, ten times or more. The J gene is TRBJ2-1, the V gene TRBV10-2; 7 bases are shared with TRBD2. Germline V CDR1 and CDR2: WSHSY, SAAADI. The trim removed 0 bases at V and 1 base at J, leaving 3 bases unmatched. The CDR3 runs to 16 residues. The CDR3 is CASSESAGDSYNEQFF. CDR3 in DNA: TGCGCCAGCAGTGAGTCGGCGGGAGATTCCTACAATGAGCAGTTCTTC.

This clonotype was recorded a few times. The chain carries TRBV4-1 and TRBJ1-2; TRBD1 agrees at 8 bases. Germline CDR1 is MGHRA and CDR2 is YSYEKL. The trim removed 0 bases at V and 7 bases at J, leaving 4 bases unmatched. The CDR3 has 14 amino acids. Here the CDR3 DNA reads TGCGCCAGCAGCCAAGAGACAGGGGTAGGTGGCTACACCTTC. Protein sequence: CASSQETGVGGYTF.

This clonotype has a count of ten or more. The chain couples TRBV11-2 to TRBJ2-2, with 10 bases matching TRBD1. The CDR3 totals 18 residues. Germline CDR1 and CDR2: SGHAT and FQNNGV. The ends lost 4 bases at V and 5 bases at J; junction bases unmatched: 13. The CDR3 reads CASSSRPLRTGGTGELFF. CDR3 DNA sequence: TGTGCCAGCAGCTCTCGACCCCTCCGGACAGGGGGAACCGGGGAGCTGTTTTTT.